This is a list of T cell receptor beta chains from one sample in a study of regulatory T cells in long-lasting Graves disease. TCRdb reprocessed the multiplex PCR reads with MiXCR, giving one entry per CDR3 protein. Among 400,000 to 600,000 distinct CDR3 sequences listed, roughly 21% were seen once. Sequencing used peripheral blood mononuclear cells (PBMCs), obtained when the disease was refractory, from a patient treated with antithyroid drugs. These receptor sequences come from a female donor with Graves disease. CDR3s include the opening cysteine and the closing phenylalanine or tryptophan. Each record gives: J gene, V gene, clone size, D gene, CDR3 protein, CDR3 DNA. The D gene is left open where the match is weak. Only some rows state a clone size, as once, few, many or a class for expanded clones.

TRBJ1-2	TRBV10-3	few	TRBD1	CAISLTGDYGYTF	TGTGCCATCAGCTTGACAGGGGACTATGGCTACACCTTC
TRBJ2-1	TRBV19	NA	NA	CASSIGGRGLLFSYNEQFF	TGTGCCAGTAGTATCGGGGGAAGGGGACTTCTTTTCTCCTACAATGAGCAGTTCTTC
TRBJ1-5	TRBV28	many	TRBD1	CASRMGQDVQPQHF	TGTGCCAGCAGGATGGGACAGGATGTACAGCCCCAGCATTTT
TRBJ2-7	TRBV20-1	few	TRBD1	CSAGEDRAIPYEQYF	TGCAGTGCTGGGGAAGACAGGGCAATTCCCTACGAGCAGTACTTC
TRBJ1-2	TRBV29-1	NA	TRBD1	CSVWTGAEAGNYGYTF	TGCAGCGTCTGGACAGGTGCCGAAGCGGGGAACTATGGCTACACCTTC
TRBJ2-1	TRBV6-1	NA	NA	CASSAGIDPHRAYNEQFF	TGTGCCAGCAGTGCCGGAATCGACCCCCACAGGGCCTACAATGAGCAGTTCTTC
TRBJ1-4	TRBV12-3/TRBV12-4	many	NA	CASSLGGFNEKLFF	TGTGCCAGCAGTTTAGGGGGATTTAATGAAAAACTGTTTTTT
TRBJ2-5	TRBV20-1	NA	TRBD1	CSARRDRGPETQYF	TGCAGTGCTAGAAGAGACAGGGGCCCCGAGACCCAGTACTTC
TRBJ1-5	TRBV6-1	NA	TRBD1	CASRGGQTPQPQHF	TGTGCCAGCAGAGGGGGACAGACGCCTCAGCCCCAGCATTTT
TRBJ1-1	TRBV29-1	few	NA	CSVETKPGLEAFF	TGCAGCGTCGAAACAAAGCCGGGCCTGGAAGCTTTCTTT
TRBJ2-2	TRBV7-3	many	NA	CASSQSGTANTGELFF	TGTGCCAGCAGCCAAAGCGGAACGGCGAACACCGGGGAGCTGTTTTTT
TRBJ2-2	TRBV6-5	many	NA	CASSYLLGDGGELFF	TGTGCCAGCAGTTACCTTCTAGGTGACGGCGGGGAGCTGTTTTTT
TRBJ1-5	TRBV25-1	few	NA	CASSETGWQPQHF	TGTGCCAGCAGTGAGACAGGCTGGCAGCCCCAGCATTTT
TRBJ1-1	TRBV10-3	few	TRBD1	CAINTGQTNTEAFF	TGTGCCATCAATACGGGACAGACGAACACTGAAGCTTTCTTT
TRBJ1-2	TRBV6-1	many	NA	CASSPLAGSYGYTF	TGTGCCAGCAGTCCCCTAGCGGGGTCCTATGGCTACACCTTC
TRBJ1-3	TRBV6-5	NA	NA	CASSYALGTGNTIYF	TGTGCCAGCAGTTACGCACTAGGGACTGGAAACACCATATATTTT
TRBJ1-6	TRBV5-1	many	TRBD1	CASSSGQVESPLHF	TGCGCCAGCAGCTCGGGACAGGTGGAATCACCCCTCCACTTT
TRBJ1-1	TRBV18	NA	NA	CASSPYGGEAFF	TGTGCCAGCTCACCCTATGGGGGCGAAGCTTTCTTT
TRBJ1-2	TRBV19	few	NA	CATPSSALDGGYGYTF	TGTGCCACCCCAAGCTCAGCCCTGGATGGAGGCTATGGCTACACCTTC
TRBJ2-1	TRBV2	NA	TRBD2	CASSGTASGGLPSYNEQFF	TGTGCCAGCAGTGGAACTGCTAGCGGGGGCCTACCCTCCTACAATGAGCAGTTCTTC
TRBJ2-7	TRBV6-5	NA	TRBD1	CASSSTGGPYYEQYF	TGTGCCAGCAGTTCGACAGGGGGCCCGTACTACGAGCAGTACTTC
TRBJ2-7	TRBV7-9	few	NA	CASSSLGWQYF	TGTGCCAGCAGCTCCCTGGGGTGGCAGTACTTC
TRBJ1-1	TRBV20-1	many	NA	CSAIQPNTEAFF	TGCAGTGCCATACAGCCGAACACTGAAGCTTTCTTT